This TCR beta chain was identified in a study of cytomegalovirus exposure and HLA in healthy donors. PCR primers comprised 60 Vbeta and 13 Jbeta primers. TCRdb keeps only in-frame clones here, not all; method: immunoSEQ multiplex PCR. The table lists roughly 73,000 clones, 70% to 80% of them singletons, with around 3.5% in the top ten. Germline V gene sequence: CDR1 MNHEY, CDR2 SVGAGI. V lost 6 bases and J lost 1, with 12 bases in between. There are 14 residues in the CDR3. The chain employs TRBV6-5 and TRBJ1-2; no reliable D call. Sequenced material: PBMCs. This clonotype originated in a man between 40 and 49 years old in good health and CMV-seronegative. CDR3 bases: TGTGCCAGCAGGGCCCCCTCTTTTAACTATGGCTACACCTTC. Amino acid sequence: CASRAPSFNYGYTF.